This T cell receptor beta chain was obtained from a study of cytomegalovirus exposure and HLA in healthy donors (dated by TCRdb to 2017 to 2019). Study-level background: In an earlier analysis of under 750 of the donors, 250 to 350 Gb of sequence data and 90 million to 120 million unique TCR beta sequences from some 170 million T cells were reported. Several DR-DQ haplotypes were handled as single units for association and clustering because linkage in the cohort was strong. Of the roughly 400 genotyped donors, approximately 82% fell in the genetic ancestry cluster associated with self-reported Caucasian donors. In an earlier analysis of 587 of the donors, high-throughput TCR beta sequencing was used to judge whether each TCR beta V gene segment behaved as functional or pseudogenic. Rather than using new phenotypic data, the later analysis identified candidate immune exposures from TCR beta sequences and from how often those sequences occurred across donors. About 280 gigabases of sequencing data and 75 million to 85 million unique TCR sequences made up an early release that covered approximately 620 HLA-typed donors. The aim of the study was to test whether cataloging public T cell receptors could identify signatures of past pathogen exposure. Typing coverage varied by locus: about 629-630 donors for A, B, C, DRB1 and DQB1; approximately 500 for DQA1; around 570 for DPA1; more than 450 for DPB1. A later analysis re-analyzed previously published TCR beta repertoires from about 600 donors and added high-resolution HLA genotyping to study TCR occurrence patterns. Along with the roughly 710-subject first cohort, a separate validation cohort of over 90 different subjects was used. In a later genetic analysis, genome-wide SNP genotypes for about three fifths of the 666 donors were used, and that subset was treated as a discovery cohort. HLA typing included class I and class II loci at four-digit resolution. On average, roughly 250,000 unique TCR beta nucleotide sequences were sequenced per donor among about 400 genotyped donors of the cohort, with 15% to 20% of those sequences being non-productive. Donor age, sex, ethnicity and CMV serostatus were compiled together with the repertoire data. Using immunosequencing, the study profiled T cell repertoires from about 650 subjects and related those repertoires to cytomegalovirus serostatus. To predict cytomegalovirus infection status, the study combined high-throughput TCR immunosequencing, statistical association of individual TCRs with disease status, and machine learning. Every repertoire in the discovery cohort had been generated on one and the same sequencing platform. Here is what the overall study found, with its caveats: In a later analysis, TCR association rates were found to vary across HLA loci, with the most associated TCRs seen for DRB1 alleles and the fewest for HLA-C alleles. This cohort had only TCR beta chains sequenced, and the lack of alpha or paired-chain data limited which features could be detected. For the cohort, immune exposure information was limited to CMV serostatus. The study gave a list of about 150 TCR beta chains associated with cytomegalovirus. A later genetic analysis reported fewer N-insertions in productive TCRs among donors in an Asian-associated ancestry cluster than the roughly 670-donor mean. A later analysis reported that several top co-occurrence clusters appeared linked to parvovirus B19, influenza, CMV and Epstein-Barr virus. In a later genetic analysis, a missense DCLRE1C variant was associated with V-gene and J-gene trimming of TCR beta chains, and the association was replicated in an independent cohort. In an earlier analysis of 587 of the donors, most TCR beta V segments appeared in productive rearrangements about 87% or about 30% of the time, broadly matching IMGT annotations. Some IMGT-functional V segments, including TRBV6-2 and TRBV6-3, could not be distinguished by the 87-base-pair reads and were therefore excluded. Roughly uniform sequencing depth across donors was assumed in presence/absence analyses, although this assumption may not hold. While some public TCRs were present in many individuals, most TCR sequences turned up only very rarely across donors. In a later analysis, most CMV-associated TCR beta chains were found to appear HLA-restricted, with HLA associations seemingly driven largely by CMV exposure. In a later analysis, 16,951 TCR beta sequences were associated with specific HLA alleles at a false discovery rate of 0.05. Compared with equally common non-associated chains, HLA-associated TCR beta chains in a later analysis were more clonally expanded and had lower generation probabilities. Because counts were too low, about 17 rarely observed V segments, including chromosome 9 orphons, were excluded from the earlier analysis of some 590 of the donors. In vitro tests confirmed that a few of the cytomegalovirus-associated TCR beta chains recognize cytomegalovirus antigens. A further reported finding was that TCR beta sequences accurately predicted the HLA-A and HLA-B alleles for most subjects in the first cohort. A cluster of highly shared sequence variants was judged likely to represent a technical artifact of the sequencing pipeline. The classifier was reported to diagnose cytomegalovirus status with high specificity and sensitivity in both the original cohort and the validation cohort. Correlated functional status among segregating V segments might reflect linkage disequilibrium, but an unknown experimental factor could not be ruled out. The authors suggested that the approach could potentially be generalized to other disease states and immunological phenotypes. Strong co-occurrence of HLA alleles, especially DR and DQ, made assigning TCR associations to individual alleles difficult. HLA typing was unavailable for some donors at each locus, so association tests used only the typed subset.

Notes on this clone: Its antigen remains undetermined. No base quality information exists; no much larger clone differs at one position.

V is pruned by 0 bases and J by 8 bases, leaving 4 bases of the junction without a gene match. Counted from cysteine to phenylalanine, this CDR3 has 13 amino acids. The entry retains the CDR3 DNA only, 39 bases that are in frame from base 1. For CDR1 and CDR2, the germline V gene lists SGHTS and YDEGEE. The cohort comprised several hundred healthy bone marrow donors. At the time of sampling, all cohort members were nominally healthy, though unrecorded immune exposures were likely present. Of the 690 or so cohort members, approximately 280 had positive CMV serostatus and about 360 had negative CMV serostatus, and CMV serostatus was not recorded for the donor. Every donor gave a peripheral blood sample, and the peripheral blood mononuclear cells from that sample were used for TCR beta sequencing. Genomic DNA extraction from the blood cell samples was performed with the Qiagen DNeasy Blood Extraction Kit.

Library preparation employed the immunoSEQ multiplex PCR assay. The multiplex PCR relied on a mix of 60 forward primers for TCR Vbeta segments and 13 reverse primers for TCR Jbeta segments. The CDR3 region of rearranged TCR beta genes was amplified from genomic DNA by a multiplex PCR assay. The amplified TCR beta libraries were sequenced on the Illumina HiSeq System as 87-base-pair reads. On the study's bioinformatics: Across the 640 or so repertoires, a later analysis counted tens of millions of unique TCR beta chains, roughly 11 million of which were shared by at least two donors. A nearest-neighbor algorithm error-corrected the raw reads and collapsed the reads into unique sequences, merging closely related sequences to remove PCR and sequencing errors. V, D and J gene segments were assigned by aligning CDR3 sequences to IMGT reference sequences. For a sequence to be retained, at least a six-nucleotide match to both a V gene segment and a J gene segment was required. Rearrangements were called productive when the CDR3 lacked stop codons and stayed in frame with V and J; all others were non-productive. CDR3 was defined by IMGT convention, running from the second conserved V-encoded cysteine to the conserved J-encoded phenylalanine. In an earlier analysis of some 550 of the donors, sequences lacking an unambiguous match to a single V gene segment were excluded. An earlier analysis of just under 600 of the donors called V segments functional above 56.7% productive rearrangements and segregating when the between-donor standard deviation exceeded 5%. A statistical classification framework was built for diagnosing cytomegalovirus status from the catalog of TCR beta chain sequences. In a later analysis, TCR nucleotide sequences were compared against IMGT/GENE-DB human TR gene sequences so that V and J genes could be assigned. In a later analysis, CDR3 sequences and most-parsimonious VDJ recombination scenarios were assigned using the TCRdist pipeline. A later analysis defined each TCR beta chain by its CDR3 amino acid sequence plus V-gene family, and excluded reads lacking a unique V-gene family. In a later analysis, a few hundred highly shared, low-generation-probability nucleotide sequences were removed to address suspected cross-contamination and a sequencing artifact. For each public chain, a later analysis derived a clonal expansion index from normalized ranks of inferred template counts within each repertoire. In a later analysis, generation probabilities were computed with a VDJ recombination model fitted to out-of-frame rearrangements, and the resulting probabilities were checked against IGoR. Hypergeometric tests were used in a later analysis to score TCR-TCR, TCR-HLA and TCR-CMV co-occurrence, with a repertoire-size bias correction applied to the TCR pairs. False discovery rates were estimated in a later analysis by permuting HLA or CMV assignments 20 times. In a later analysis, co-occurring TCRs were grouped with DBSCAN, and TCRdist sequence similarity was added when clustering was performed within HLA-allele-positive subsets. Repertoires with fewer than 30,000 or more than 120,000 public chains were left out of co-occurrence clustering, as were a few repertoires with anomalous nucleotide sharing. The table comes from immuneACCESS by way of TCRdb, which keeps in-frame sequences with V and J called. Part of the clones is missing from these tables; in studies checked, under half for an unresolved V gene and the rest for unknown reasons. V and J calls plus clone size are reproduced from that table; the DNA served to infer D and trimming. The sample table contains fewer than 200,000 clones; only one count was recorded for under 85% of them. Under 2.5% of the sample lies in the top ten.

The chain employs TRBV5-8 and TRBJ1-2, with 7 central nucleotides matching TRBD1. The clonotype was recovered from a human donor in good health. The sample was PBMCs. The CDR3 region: CASSLGQGGGYTF. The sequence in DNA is TGTGCCAGCAGCTTGGGACAGGGAGGAGGCTACACCTTC. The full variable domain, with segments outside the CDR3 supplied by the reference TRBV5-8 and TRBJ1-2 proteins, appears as EAGVTQSPTHLIKTRGQQATLRCSPISGHTSVYWYQQALGLGLQFLLWYDEGEERNRGNFPPRFSGRQFPNYSSELNVNALELEDSALYLCASSLGQGGGYTFGSGTRLTVV.